The rows below give T cell receptor beta chains drawn from one sample of a study of shared clonotypes between healthy human individuals. Sequencing used immunoSEQ multiplex PCR; TCRdb keeps in-frame clones, though not all of them. The sample consists of 2 million to 2.5 million clones, approximately 94% of them appearing once. The sequenced sample consisted of naive CD8+ T cells from PBMCs. The receptors come from a young man in good health. Some clones in this sample may be carry-over from other donors' samples. Each CDR3 is given with its conserved first and last residue. A D gene is named only where the DNA matches it firmly. The listing skips clone size in some rows; elsewhere it reads once, few, many or a size class.

d_call	clone_size	v_call	j_call	cdr3_nt	cdr3_aa
-	few	TRBV30	TRBJ1-2	TGTGCCTGGAGTGAGCATGGGGACTACTATGGCTACACCTTC	CAWSEHGDYYGYTF
-	-	TRBV10-1	TRBJ2-7	TGCGCCAGCAGTGACGGCGTCTACGAGCAGTACTTC	CASSDGVYEQYF
TRBD2	-	TRBV7-6	TRBJ2-5	TGTGCCAGCAGCCTACTAGCGGGAGTGCCGCGGGAGACCCAGTACTTC	CASSLLAGVPRETQYF
-	-	TRBV19	TRBJ1-4	TGTGCCAGTAGTAGGGGGGTCGGAGAAAAACTGTTTTTT	CASSRGVGEKLFF
TRBD1	-	TRBV15	TRBJ1-1	TGTGCCACCAGCAGGGAAGGACAGGGGAGCACTGAAGCTTTCTTT	CATSREGQGSTEAFF
TRBD2	-	TRBV4-3	TRBJ2-7	TGCGCCAGCAGCCAGGGCCGGGACTATAACTACGAGCAGTACTTC	CASSQGRDYNYEQYF
-	-	TRBV9	TRBJ2-5	TGTGCCAGCAGCGTAGGAACAGCCTTAATCCAAGAGACCCAGTACTTC	CASSVGTALIQETQYF
-	-	TRBV29-1	TRBJ2-2	TGCAGCGTTGTAGAGGCTAGCGCGAACACCGGGGAGCTGTTTTTT	CSVVEASANTGELFF
-	once	TRBV9	TRBJ2-2	TGTGCCAGCACCACAGACGGCACCGGGGAGCTGTTTTTT	CASTTDGTGELFF
TRBD1	-	TRBV27	TRBJ2-5	TGTGCCAGCAGTTTAAGTCGGGACAGGGTCTGTAGCTGGGAGACCCAGTACTTC	CASSLSRDRVCSWETQYF
-	few	TRBV27	TRBJ1-1	TGTGCCAGCAGGACGGGTTACACTGAAGCTTTCTTT	CASRTGYTEAFF
-	-	TRBV15	TRBJ2-2	TGTGCCACCAGCAGAGAGGAAGCCACCGCGAACACCGGGGAGCTGTTTTTT	CATSREEATANTGELFF
-	-	TRBV7-6	TRBJ2-3	TGTGCCAGCAGTTTACGGATTACAGATACGCAGTATTTT	CASSLRITDTQYF
-	-	TRBV15	TRBJ1-1	TGTGCCACCAGCAGAGAGGCAGGGATTATGAACACTGAAGCTTTCTTT	CATSREAGIMNTEAFF
-	-	TRBV15	TRBJ1-5	TGTGCCACCAGCAGAGATGCAGGGTACAATCAGCCCCAGCATTTT	CATSRDAGYNQPQHF
-	-	TRBV27	TRBJ2-1	TGTGCCAGCAGTTTTGGGACCTCCTACAATGAGCAGTTCTTC	CASSFGTSYNEQFF
TRBD1	-	TRBV13	TRBJ2-3	TGTGCCAGCAGCCATCGGGACAGGGGGACAGATACGCAGTATTTT	CASSHRDRGTDTQYF
-	-	TRBV7-3	TRBJ2-5	TGTGCCAGCAGCTTACCAGGGAATCCGGAGCAAGAGACCCAGTACTTC	CASSLPGNPEQETQYF
-	-	TRBV28	TRBJ2-7	TGTGCCAGCAGTTTACTTAAGGCCTCCTACGAGCAGTACTTC	CASSLLKASYEQYF
TRBD2	-	TRBV27	TRBJ2-7	TGTGCCAGCAGCAGCGGGAGAACCTACGAGCAGTACTTC	CASSSGRTYEQYF
TRBD1	once	TRBV29-1	TRBJ1-2	TGCAGCGTACCCGGGACAGGGTGGCCGAACTATGGCTACACCTTC	CSVPGTGWPNYGYTF
TRBD2	-	TRBV14	TRBJ2-3	TGTGCCAGCAGCCAAGTTGCCGGACTAGCGGGGGATACGCAGTATTTT	CASSQVAGLAGDTQYF
-	-	TRBV4-1	TRBJ1-1	TGCGCCAGCAGCGGGGTCATGAACACTGAAGCTTTCTTT	CASSGVMNTEAFF
-	once	TRBV4-3	TRBJ2-2	TGCGCCAGCAGCCAAGTGCTCCGACAGGGAGGTAACACCGGGGAGCTGTTTTTT	CASSQVLRQGGNTGELFF
TRBD1	-	TRBV7-2	TRBJ2-1	TGTGCCAGCAGCACACGGGACAGGGGGTTCGATGAGCAGTTCTTC	CASSTRDRGFDEQFF
TRBD2	-	TRBV27	TRBJ2-7	TGTGCCAGCAGCCCCCTAGCGGTCCTGCTGGACGAGCAGTACTTC	CASSPLAVLLDEQYF
-	-	TRBV5-1	TRBJ2-4	TGCGCCAGCAGCCCCGGGACAACCGTAGCCAAAAACATTCAGTACTTC	CASSPGTTVAKNIQYF
-	-	TRBV6-5	TRBJ2-3	TGTGCCAGCAGTTACTCATCGGAGATCCCAGATACGCAGTATTTT	CASSYSSEIPDTQYF
TRBD2	-	TRBV7-9	TRBJ2-1	TGTGCCAGCAGCTTACTCACTAGCGGGAGAGTCAATGAGCAGTTCTTC	CASSLLTSGRVNEQFF
-	once	TRBV15	TRBJ1-1	TGTGCCACCAGCAGACCAATGGACAGGAACACTGAAGCTTTCTTT	CATSRPMDRNTEAFF
-	-	TRBV6-5	TRBJ1-1	TGTGCCAGCACTCGAACCGCGGGAGAGAGTACTGAAGCTTTCTTT	CASTRTAGESTEAFF
TRBD1	-	TRBV5-6	TRBJ1-2	TGTGCCAGCAGCGATTCTAGACAGGGGGTAAACTATGGCTACACCTTC	CASSDSRQGVNYGYTF
-	-	TRBV7-8	TRBJ2-2	TGTGCCAGCAGCTTAGAAGGGGCGGACACCGGGGAGCTGTTTTTT	CASSLEGADTGELFF
TRBD1	-	TRBV6-5	TRBJ2-7	TGTGCCAGCAGTTACACCCCGGGACAGTACGAGCAGTACTTC	CASSYTPGQYEQYF
-	-	TRBV9	TRBJ1-2	TGTGCCAGCAGCGTAGATTCCCCTCCCGCCGGGTATGACTACACCTTC	CASSVDSPPAGYDYTF